The rows below give T cell receptor beta chains drawn from one sample of a study of cytotoxic CD8 clonotypes in ibrutinib-treated CLL. TCRdb's copy holds only in-frame clones and misses some; the assay was immunoSEQ multiplex PCR. Of 150,000 or so clones listed, over 65% were seen once; the top ten hold roughly 1.9%. This specimen consisted of PBMCs, obtained after 12 months of ibrutinib treatment. These receptors all come from a human donor with chronic lymphocytic leukemia. Both conserved end residues are part of each CDR3. Each record gives: J gene, D gene, clone size, V gene, CDR3 protein, CDR3 DNA. A D gene is named only where the DNA matches it firmly. Only some rows state a clone size, as once, few, many or a class for expanded clones.

TRBJ1-6 | NA | NA | TRBV6-5 | CASTGSSYNSPLHF | TGTGCCAGCACGGGGAGCTCCTATAATTCACCCCTCCACTTT
TRBJ1-1 | NA | NA | TRBV27 | CASSLRAGRTEAFF | TGTGCCAGCAGTTTAAGGGCTGGTAGGACTGAAGCTTTCTTT
TRBJ2-7 | TRBD1 | NA | TRBV27 | CASSWGQGSYEQYF | TGTGCCAGCAGTTGGGGACAGGGGTCCTACGAGCAGTACTTC
TRBJ2-5 | NA | NA | TRBV18 | CASSPGIAQYF | TGTGCCAGCTCGCCCGGTATAGCCCAGTACTTC
TRBJ2-7 | TRBD1 | NA | TRBV19 | CASSIGLDRAYEQYF | TGTGCCAGTAGTATAGGGCTGGACAGGGCCTACGAGCAGTACTTC
TRBJ1-5 | NA | NA | TRBV27 | CASSGMGGAKSNQPQHF | TGTGCCAGCAGTGGCATGGGGGGGGCGAAAAGCAATCAGCCCCAGCATTTT
TRBJ2-6 | NA | NA | TRBV5-6 | CASSLPSGGANVLTF | TGTGCCAGCAGCTTGCCTTCTGGTGGGGCCAACGTCCTGACTTTC
TRBJ2-1 | NA | NA | TRBV28 | CASREAKGFRANEQFF | TGTGCCAGCAGGGAAGCAAAGGGGTTTCGGGCCAATGAGCAGTTCTTC
TRBJ1-2 | NA | NA | TRBV10-1 | CASRWPGGNYGYTF | TGCGCCAGCCGATGGCCGGGCGGCAACTATGGCTACACCTTC
TRBJ2-1 | TRBD1 | NA | TRBV7-2 | CASNRMGTGRGEQFF | TGTGCCAGTAACCGTATGGGGACAGGGAGGGGTGAGCAGTTCTTC
TRBJ2-2 | NA | once | TRBV19 | CASSIDGGTGELFF | TGTGCCAGTAGTATAGACGGGGGAACCGGGGAGCTGTTTTTT
TRBJ1-2 | NA | NA | TRBV4-2 | CASSQGSISNYGYTF | TGTGCCAGCAGCCAAGGTTCCATATCTAACTATGGCTACACCTTC
TRBJ1-1 | NA | NA | TRBV2 | CASASQERNTEAFF | TGTGCCAGCGCTTCCCAGGAGCGGAACACTGAAGCTTTCTTT
TRBJ2-7 | TRBD1 | NA | TRBV7-9 | CAVGTGTYEQYF | TGTGCCGTTGGGACAGGTACCTACGAGCAGTACTTC
TRBJ2-7 | NA | NA | TRBV7-3 | CASSLNSGKYYEQYF | TGTGCCAGCAGCTTAAATAGCGGAAAATACTACGAGCAGTACTTC
TRBJ1-4 | NA | NA | TRBV2 | CASSPGIVDEKLFF | TGTGCCAGCAGCCCAGGGATTGTAGATGAAAAACTGTTTTTT
TRBJ1-2 | NA | few | TRBV5-1 | CASSKDSGGYTF | TGCGCCAGCAGCAAGGACTCCGGTGGCTACACCTTC
TRBJ2-7 | TRBD2 | once | TRBV7-2 | CASSLASSGTPTYEQYF | TGTGCCAGCAGCTTAGCGTCTAGCGGGACCCCGACCTACGAGCAGTACTTC
TRBJ2-2 | TRBD2 | once | TRBV9 | CASSVVAGATGELFF | TGTGCCAGCAGCGTAGTCGCGGGAGCCACCGGGGAGCTGTTTTTT
TRBJ1-2 | NA | once | TRBV7-2 | CASSLDRGYGYTF | TGTGCCAGCAGCTTAGATAGGGGCTATGGCTACACCTTC
TRBJ1-2 | TRBD1 | NA | TRBV28 | CATLTGRVGYTF | TGTGCCACCCTGACAGGGAGGGTAGGCTACACCTTC
TRBJ1-1 | NA | NA | TRBV10-3 | CAISASRAEAFF | TGTGCCATCAGTGCATCAAGGGCTGAAGCTTTCTTT
TRBJ2-5 | NA | NA | TRBV5-1 | CASSQGETQYF | TGCGCCAGCTCGCAGGGTGAGACCCAGTACTTC
TRBJ2-7 | TRBD2 | NA | TRBV25-1 | CASSDISGGQPYEQYF | TGTGCCAGCAGTGACATTAGCGGGGGGCAGCCCTACGAGCAGTACTTC
TRBJ1-1 | NA | NA | TRBV7-2 | CASSLVGGSTEAFF | TGTGCCAGCAGCTTAGTGGGGGGTAGCACTGAAGCTTTCTTT
TRBJ1-4 | NA | NA | TRBV7-8 | CASSPRGPGSEKLFF | TGTGCCAGCAGCCCTCGGGGGCCGGGGAGCGAAAAACTGTTTTTT
TRBJ1-5 | NA | NA | TRBV28 | CASRSIPDTSNQPQHF | TGTGCCAGCAGATCCATTCCGGACACTAGCAATCAGCCCCAGCATTTT
TRBJ2-1 | TRBD2 | NA | TRBV28 | CASSFTGLAGGPNEQFF | TGTGCCAGCAGTTTCACCGGACTAGCGGGAGGGCCGAATGAGCAGTTCTTC
TRBJ1-5 | NA | NA | TRBV7-3 | CASSLIDGRYSNQPQHF | TGTGCCAGCAGCTTAATAGATGGGCGGTATAGCAATCAGCCCCAGCATTTT
TRBJ1-5 | NA | NA | TRBV18 | CASSADRNKGQPQHF | TGTGCCAGCTCAGCAGACAGGAATAAGGGTCAGCCCCAGCATTTT
TRBJ1-6 | TRBD1 | NA | TRBV5-8 | CATMAGTGTSNSPLHF | TGTGCCACCATGGCCGGGACAGGGACGTCTAATTCACCCCTCCACTTT
TRBJ2-5 | TRBD1 | NA | TRBV28 | CASSAPRDRGRETQYF | TGTGCCAGCAGTGCCCCTAGGGACAGGGGGCGAGAGACCCAGTACTTC
TRBJ2-3 | NA | NA | TRBV7-2 | CASSAFSDTQYF | TGTGCCAGCAGCGCCTTTTCAGATACGCAGTATTTT
TRBJ1-4 | TRBD1 | once | TRBV27 | CASSPGRDRGYVREKLFF | TGTGCCAGCAGTCCGGGGAGGGACAGGGGGTACGTACGCGAAAAACTGTTTTTT
TRBJ1-5 | TRBD1 | NA | TRBV9 | CASSVAPTGDQPQHF | TGTGCCAGCAGCGTAGCTCCGACAGGGGATCAGCCCCAGCATTTT
TRBJ2-7 | NA | NA | TRBV6-5 | CASSYSSGGSYEQYF | TGTGCCAGCAGTTACTCGAGTGGGGGCTCCTACGAGCAGTACTTC
TRBJ1-1 | NA | few | TRBV9 | CASSLTRDTEAFF | TGTGCCAGCAGCCTGACTCGGGACACTGAAGCTTTCTTT
TRBJ2-7 | NA | NA | TRBV23-1 | CASSQSILRQEDGFGAYEQYF | TGCGCCAGCAGTCAATCGATTCTGAGACAAGAAGATGGCTTTGGAGCCTACGAGCAGTACTTC
TRBJ1-6 | NA | NA | TRBV6-5 | CASSYSPGASNSPLHF | TGTGCCAGCAGTTACAGCCCGGGGGCTAGTAATTCACCCCTCCACTTT
TRBJ2-3 | NA | NA | TRBV10-3 | CAISVRDLTDTQYF | TGTGCCATCAGTGTACGCGACCTCACAGATACGCAGTATTTT
TRBJ2-2 | NA | few | TRBV23-1 | CASSQGVGGSHTGELFF | TGCGCCAGCAGTCAAGGTGTTGGGGGCTCTCACACCGGGGAGCTGTTTTTT
TRBJ2-3 | NA | NA | TRBV7-2 | CASSYEWTDTQYF | TGTGCCAGCAGCTACGAGTGGACAGATACGCAGTATTTT
TRBJ2-1 | NA | NA | TRBV27 | CASSLRFHSYNEQFF | TGTGCCAGCAGTTTACGGTTCCACTCCTACAATGAGCAGTTCTTC
TRBJ1-2 | NA | NA | TRBV6-5 | CASMGVTAYGYTF | TGTGCCAGCATGGGTGTAACCGCCTATGGCTACACCTTC
TRBJ2-7 | NA | NA | TRBV5-1 | CASSLGSAFEQYF | TGCGCCAGCAGCTTGGGGTCAGCCTTCGAGCAGTACTTC